This T cell receptor (beta chain) is from a study of cytomegalovirus exposure and HLA in healthy donors. 13 Jbeta primers and 60 Vbeta primers were used for the PCR. The table came from immunoSEQ multiplex PCR; TCRdb's copy has only in-frame clones and leaves some out. The sample contains under 150,000 clones, more than 70% of which appear only once. Comments on this clone: Its antigen is still unknown.

CDR1 is LGHNA and CDR2 is YSLEER in the germline V gene. Trimming cost V 3 bases and J 4 bases, with 16 bases left between them. There are 16 residues in the CDR3. The study, taken as a whole, reports: Within an earlier analysis, most TCR beta V segments proved productive either about 90% or about 30% of the time. A later analysis by the authors found several of the most significant clusters apparently linked to common viral pathogens. Later work found most CMV-associated TCR beta chains apparently HLA-restricted.

Sequencing used PBMCs. J is TRBJ2-1 and V is TRBV4-3; TRBD1 might be the D (6 bases). The clonotype originates from a woman aged 50 to 60 in good health and CMV-seronegative. The DNA of the CDR3 is TGCGCCAGCAGCCACCGACGCAGAGGGGGTTACAATGAGCAGTTCTTC. Its protein product is CASSHRRRGGYNEQFF.